This T cell receptor beta chain was recovered during a study of cytomegalovirus exposure and HLA in healthy donors. The CDR3 covers 16 residues. The ends were cut back, 6 bases at V and 0 bases at J, with 16 bases in the middle. CDR1 and CDR2 from the germline V gene are PRHDT and FYEKMQ (reference sequence). This clone was picked up one time. The target antigen is unknown. Researchers ran the PCR with 60 Vbeta and 13 Jbeta primers. The repertoire was sequenced with immunoSEQ multiplex PCR; TCRdb's copy has only in-frame clones and lacks some. The data show some 250,000 clones, roughly 82% seen once. Overall study results and limits: For most TCR beta V segments, an earlier analysis put the productive rate at about 90% or about 30% of the time. The likely origin of a cluster of highly shared sequence variants was a sequencing artifact.

The sample comprised PBMCs. The receptor's source is a woman in her forties in good health and CMV-seropositive. This chain links TRBV13 with TRBJ2-3; possibly TRBD2 for D (5 bases). CDR3 protein: CASSPGERPSTDTQYF. In DNA, the CDR3 is TGTGCCAGCAGTCCCGGGGAGCGCCCGAGCACAGATACGCAGTATTTT.